This TCR beta chain was profiled in a study of PD-1 blockade in classical Hodgkin lymphoma. Time point of the sample: cycle 4 day 1 (C4D1), after less than 7 weeks of nivolumab. All the patients suffered relapse after autologous stem cell transplantation, and brentuximab vedotin exposure differed. The study's findings and limits: CD4+ TCR diversity rose significantly by C4D1, and CD8+ TCR diversity did not. Those achieving complete response showed baseline diversity like newly diagnosed patients.

Only a few counts were recorded for this clone. Its antigen is not identified. Germline CDR1 SGHRS, CDR2 YFSETQ. The CDR3 is 16 residues long. V lost 4 bases and J 4 bases, leaving 19 bases between the germline ends. Profiling relied on immunoSEQ multiplex PCR, and the TCRdb table lists in-frame clones only, not all of them. The repertoire holds around 45,000 clones, around 80% seen once, with approximately 35% in the top ten. The receptor was derived from a human donor with classical Hodgkin lymphoma. The sequenced sample was peripheral blood mononuclear cells (PBMCs), obtained before the fourth cycle of nivolumab. The chain carries TRBV5-1 and TRBJ2-3, with D tentatively TRBD1 or TRBD2 (5 bases each). The CDR3 DNA follows: TGCGCCAGCAGCCCACCGGGTGGGGGTATCGCAGATACGCAGTATTTT. Amino acid sequence: CASSPPGGGIADTQYF.